Shown below are 17 T cell receptor beta chains from a single sample sequenced in a study of shared clonotypes between healthy human individuals. Data came from immunoSEQ multiplex PCR; TCRdb stores just in-frame clones and leaves some out. Among about 120,000 clones listed, under 70% were seen once. Sequences were obtained from memory CD8+ T cells sorted from blood. Noted subset: CD45RO+ cells pooled with CCR7-negative TemRA cells. These receptors were obtained from a woman between 25 and 40 years old in good health.

The V gene is TRBV25-1, the J gene TRBJ2-1, with TRBD2 identical over 9 bases. The CDR3 is 18 residues long. Germline assignment: CDR1 MGHDK and CDR2 SYGVNS. V shed 1 base and J 0 bases; nucleotides not matched to a gene: 7. The CDR3 loop is CASSEFSAGGGSYNEQFF. For the CDR3, the DNA is TGTGCCAGCAGTGAATTTTCGGCGGGAGGGGGCTCCTACAATGAGCAGTTCTTC.

V usage is TRBV7-3 and J usage is TRBJ1-2; D is undetermined. Germline CDR1 and CDR2: SGHTA and FQGTGA. V lost 2 bases to trimming and J lost 4 bases, with 8 bases between them. This CDR3 comprises 13 residues. In nucleotides, the CDR3 is TGTGCCAGCAGCTTAGAGAGCACCTATGGCTACACCTTC. This codes for CASSLESTYGYTF.

The chain joins TRBV28 to TRBJ2-1; D not resolved. The V gene's germline CDR1 is MDHEN and CDR2 SYDVKM. V lost 2 bases, J lost 5 bases, and 10 bases lay in between. The CDR3 covers 14 residues. The CDR3 coding sequence is TGTGCCAGCAGTTTAATGGTAGGGCACAATGAGCAGTTCTTC. It encodes CASSLMVGHNEQFF.

At least ten counts were recorded for this clone. V is TRBV19 and J is TRBJ1-1; no firm D call. This CDR3 has 15 amino acids. CDR1 and CDR2 (germline): LNHDA, SQIVND (reference sequence). V was pared by 10 bases and J by 0 bases, with 18 bases between. The CDR3 DNA reads TGTGCCACCACATCGGCAGCCTCCATGAACACTGAAGCTTTCTTT. Translation: CATTSAASMNTEAFF.

This sequence joins TRBV21-1 and TRBJ2-7; the D call TRBD2 from the table was never checked on the DNA. TRBV21-1 is an annotated pseudogene. This CDR3 comprises 14 residues. The CDR3 protein is CASSKAEQSYEQYF. CDR3 nucleotides: TGTGCCAGCAGCAAAGCGGAGCAGAGCTACGAGCAGTACTTC.

The chain is built from TRBV27 and TRBJ2-7, with D possibly being TRBD1 or TRBD2 (5 bases each). This CDR3 has 14 amino acids. V shed 2 bases and J shed 5 bases, with 13 bases lying between them. Germline loops: CDR1 MNHEY, CDR2 SMNVEV (reference sequence). CDR3 protein: CASSLAGTGHEQYF. Written as DNA, the CDR3 is TGTGCCAGCAGTTTAGCCGGGACGGGTCACGAGCAGTACTTC.

This chain connects TRBV6-4 to TRBJ2-7; 10 bases fit TRBD1. V gave up 3 bases and J gave up 5 bases; unmatched junction bases: 7. This CDR3 is built from 15 residues. CDR1 is MRHNA and CDR2 is SNTAGT in the germline V gene. The CDR3 DNA follows: TGTGCCAGCAGTGAAGCGGGGACAGGGGCCCACGAGCAGTACTTC. This gives the protein CASSEAGTGAHEQYF.

V usage is TRBV30 and J usage is TRBJ2-6, with D unresolved. The length of the CDR3 is 15 residues. Germline values: CDR1 GTSNPN, CDR2 SVGIG (reference sequence). V lost 2 bases and J lost 0, with 8 bases in between. The CDR3 region has the DNA TGTGCCTGGAGTCCCCGAATCTCTGGGGCCAACGTCCTGACTTTC. This encodes CAWSPRISGANVLTF.

This clone showed up just a few times. The V call is TRBV11-2, the J call TRBJ2-5; D perhaps matches TRBD1 (5 bases). Germline V gene sequence: CDR1 SGHAT, CDR2 FQNNGV. The CDR3 contains 14 residues. Deletions cut 2 bases from V and 4 bases from J, with 11 bases between. The DNA for the CDR3 is TGTGCCAGCAGCTTAATAGGGGTGGCAGAGACCCAGTACTTC. The encoded protein is CASSLIGVAETQYF.

V is TRBV9 and J is TRBJ2-7; 11 bases are shared with TRBD2. Germline loops: CDR1 SGDLS, CDR2 YYNGEE. This CDR3 spans 15 amino acids. J was trimmed by 6 bases and V by 4 bases; bases with no gene match: 9. CDR3 DNA: TGTGCCAGCAGCCCGGGACTAGCGGAGGTCCCCGAGCAGTACTTC. Translating gives CASSPGLAEVPEQYF.

This clone was seen a single time. This chain links TRBV5-8 with TRBJ1-1, with TRBD1 as a possible D gene (6 bases). CDR1 and CDR2 from the germline V gene are SGHTS and YDEGEE. The CDR3 is 14 residues long. Trimming removed 3 bases from V and 1 base from J, with 10 bases in between. CDR3 residues: CASSSGAGNTEAFF. The CDR3 nucleotides are TGTGCCAGCAGCTCGGGGGCTGGGAACACTGAAGCTTTCTTT.

The rearrangement joins TRBV5-1 to TRBJ2-5; maybe TRBD1 (6 bases). CDR1 and CDR2 from the germline V gene are SGHRS and YFSETQ. The ends were cut back, 4 bases at V and 4 bases at J, with 14 bases in the middle. The CDR3 has 14 amino acids. The CDR3 sequence is CASSPVGGTETQYF. CDR3 coding DNA: TGCGCCAGCAGCCCCGTTGGGGGCACAGAGACCCAGTACTTC. The entire variable domain, with the rest obtained from reference TRBV5-1 and TRBJ2-5, is as follows: KAGVTQTPRYLIKTRGQQVTLSCSPISGHRSVSWYQQTPGQGLQFLFEYFSETQRNKGNFPGRFSGRQFSNSRSEMNVSTLELGDSALYLCASSPVGGTETQYFGPGTRLLVL.

The chain joins TRBV10-3 to TRBJ1-2, with D tentatively TRBD1 (5 bases). The V gene lost 0 bases and the J gene lost 6 bases, with 17 bases spanning the gap. The germline CDR1 and CDR2 sequences are ENHRY and SYGVKD. The CDR3 has 16 residues. Here the CDR3 DNA reads TGTGCCATCAGTGAGTCGAGACAGCTGAACTTAGATGGCTACACCTTC. Amino acid sequence: CAISESRQLNLDGYTF.

The chain has TRBV7-9 and TRBJ2-7; 9 nucleotides match TRBD1. Germline CDR1 is SEHNR and CDR2 is FQNEAQ (reference sequence). The CDR3 consists of 16 residues. The ends lost 5 bases at V and 2 bases at J; junction bases unmatched: 10. The CDR3 DNA reads TGTGCCAGCAGCAACAGCGGGACAGGGCTTCCCTACGAGCAGTACTTC. Translation gives CASSNSGTGLPYEQYF.

The chain links TRBV28 to TRBJ1-1, with a weak D call TRBD1 (5 bases). The germline V gene has CDR1 MDHEN and CDR2 SYDVKM. The CDR3 is 13 residues long. The ends were cut back, 3 bases at V and 4 bases at J, with 9 bases in the middle. For the CDR3, the DNA is TGTGCCAGCAGTTTTCCAGGGAGCACTGAAGCTTTCTTT. Residues: CASSFPGSTEAFF. Full variable domain (remainder filled in from reference TRBV28 and TRBJ1-1): DVKVTQSSRYLVKRTGEKVFLECVQDMDHENMFWYRQDPGLGLRLIYFSYDVKMKEKGDIPEGYSVSREKKERFSLILESASTNQTSMYLCASSFPGSTEAFFGQGTRLTVV.

The chain carries TRBV28 and TRBJ1-2; a possible D gene is TRBD1 (6 bases). Germline CDR1 MDHEN, CDR2 SYDVKM. Trimming left V 6 bases short and J 5 bases short, with 25 bases between. The CDR3 covers 17 residues. The CDR3 sequence is CASSPRLIGDNRYGYTF. CDR3 nucleotide sequence: TGTGCCAGCAGCCCCCGGCTCATAGGGGACAACCGTTATGGCTACACCTTC.

The rearrangement uses TRBV18 and TRBJ1-1; no reliable D call. V dropped 3 bases and J dropped 0 bases, with 14 bases sitting between them. Germline CDR1 and CDR2: KGHSH and LQKENI. CDR3 size: 16 residues. DNA of the CDR3: TGTGCCAGCTCACCCTCCAGGACGGTCATGAACACTGAAGCTTTCTTT. Translating it yields CASSPSRTVMNTEAFF.